Below, one T cell receptor (beta chain) is given with its context. This record belongs to a study of blood T cell repertoires in COVID-19. Across the whole study: COVID-19 samples, acute and convalescent, were from the United States, Italy and Spain. PBMCs, B-cell-depleted T cells, or T cells provided the cDNA or gDNA that made up the material.

Original processing notes: By means of reference gene primer amplification, nucleated cell counts were estimated. Clones were sequenced by immunoSEQ multiplex PCR, and TCRdb holds only the in-frame ones, with some missing. Clone size and the V and J calls come from that table; the DNA yielded D and trimming. The sample shows some 350,000 clones, about nine tenths of them seen only once. This CDR3 comprises 11 residues. V shed 10 bases and J shed 5 bases, with 11 bases lying between them. Germline assignment: CDR1 MRHNA and CDR2 SNTAGT. It was during active infection that Seattle patients were enrolled and then longitudinally followed.

Specimen: peripheral blood. The sequence derives from a woman in her 70s with COVID-19, enrolled during active disease. This chain uses TRBV6-4 with TRBJ1-1, with unresolved D. DNA for the CDR3: TGTGCCAAGGAGGCGTATACTGAAGCTTTCTTT. As protein: CAKEAYTEAFF.